Below are 14 T cell receptor beta chains sequenced from a single sample in a study of beta chain features in type 1 diabetes. Study-wide points: All four CD4+ subsets from Type 1 diabetes patients carried moderately but significantly shorter TCRB CDR3s.

TCRB transcripts that were expressed got sequenced, as all of the isolated RNA had been reverse transcribed. The assay was immunoSEQ multiplex PCR, and TCRdb's table has in-frame clones only and misses some. The sample has 300,000 to 350,000 clones, roughly 14% seen once. Antigens for these TCRs are unknown. Sequenced: naive CD4+ T cells from blood. The receptors derive from a woman under 30 with type 1 diabetes.

This clone was seen only a few times. This rearrangement joins TRBV6-6 to TRBJ1-2; TRBD1 matches 10 bases. Germline V lookup: CDR1 MNHNY, CDR2 SVGAGI (reference sequence). V lost 6 bases to trimming and J lost 4 bases; unmatched junction nucleotides: 11. The CDR3 runs to 16 residues. The CDR3 bases are TGTGCCAGCAGCCCTACGGGACAGGGGTTAAGCTATGGCTACACCTTC. Protein product: CASSPTGQGLSYGYTF.

This clone has only a few counts. The chain carries TRBV6-5 and TRBJ2-3; D is perhaps TRBD2 (5 bases). V shed 6 bases and J shed 6 bases, with 16 bases lying between them. Germline V gene sequence: CDR1 MNHEY, CDR2 SVGAGI. This CDR3 spans 14 amino acids. This chain's CDR3 is CASRRGQAADTQYF. CDR3 sequence (DNA): TGTGCCAGCAGGCGAGGGCAGGCCGCGGATACGCAGTATTTT.

The sample holds a few counts of this clone. The chain employs TRBV5-1 and TRBJ2-7; D may be TRBD1 (5 bases). Germline lookup yields CDR1 SGHRS and CDR2 YFSETQ. The CDR3 is made up of 15 amino acids. Trimming took off 0 bases at V and 3 bases at J, with 13 bases between the two ends. CDR3 nucleotides: TGCGCCAGCAGCTTGGAGGCAGGGCCCCTCTACGAGCAGTACGTC. Translated, it gives CASSLEAGPLYEQYV.

The chain links TRBV7-8 to TRBJ2-4; TRBD1 might be the D (6 bases). Germline loops: CDR1 SGHVS, CDR2 FQNEAQ. The length of the CDR3 is 16 residues. V lost 5 bases, J lost 1 base, and 15 bases lay in between. DNA of the CDR3: TGTGCCAGCAGCCTGACAGGCGCATGGGCCAAAAACATTCAGTACTTC. Its translation: CASSLTGAWAKNIQYF.

V and J are TRBV7-9 and TRBJ2-1, with D maybe TRBD1 (5 bases). The V end was cut by 4 bases, the J end by 3 bases, with 13 bases between. The CDR3 length is 15 residues. Germline-derived CDR1 and CDR2 are SEHNR and FQNEAQ (reference sequence). Written as DNA, the CDR3 is TGTGCCAGCAGCTCCGGACAATTAAGCTACAATGAGCAGTTCTTC. It translates to CASSSGQLSYNEQFF.

There are a few counts of this clone. The chain has TRBV30 and TRBJ2-5; D is perhaps TRBD1 (5 bases). Trimming stripped 3 bases from V and 5 bases from J, with 13 bases between. Germline CDR1 is GTSNPN and CDR2 is SVGIG (reference sequence). The CDR3 consists of 13 residues. The CDR3 here is CAWREQEYETQYF. The CDR3 DNA is TGTGCCTGGAGAGAACAGGAGTATGAGACCCAGTACTTC.

This clone was counted a single time. The DNA is left out, because the CDR3 cannot be placed on it with certainty; the CDR3 is given as TCRdb lists it. The chain couples TRBV4-2 to TRBJ2-2; TRBD2 reflects the table's D call only, with no check against the DNA. Both ends counted, the CDR3 spans 17 residues. Germline CDR1 reads LGHNA; CDR2 reads YNFKEQ. CDR3 sequence reads: CASSQLAGIQTPGSCFF.

As concerns this clone: Other DNA sequences within the sample encode an identical CDR3. The chain has TRBV18 and TRBJ2-1, with D possibly TRBD1 on 5 matching bases. The CDR3 is 14 residues long. The V and J ends lost 2 bases and 3 bases respectively, with 8 bases between them. CDR1 is KGHSH, CDR2 LQKENI, per germline. CDR3 sequence reads: CASSPGALYNEQFF. The CDR3 region has the DNA TGTGCCAGCTCACCAGGGGCCCTCTACAATGAGCAGTTCTTC.

The chain recombines TRBV7-8 with TRBJ2-1, with TRBD2 matching over 8 bases. The CDR3 has 16 residues. Germline V gene data show CDR1 as SGHVS and CDR2 as FQNEAQ. Trimming at V came to 6 bases and at J to 5 bases, leaving 12 bases not matched to a gene. CDR3 bases: TGTGCCAGCAGAGAAAAACGCGGGGGGCGAGACAATGAGCAGTTCTTC. It codes for CASREKRGGRDNEQFF.

This chain joins TRBV16 and TRBJ1-5; D uncertain. V was cut by 4 bases and J by 4 bases, with 8 bases left in between. Germline V gives CDR1 KGHSY, CDR2 FQNENV. The CDR3 has 13 amino acids. The CDR3 region has the DNA TGTGCCAGCAGCCGGAGGGTTAATCAGCCCCAGCATTTT. As protein: CASSRRVNQPQHF.

Notes on this clone: Its ends do not fully match the called genes, so a read error is possible. V and J are TRBV10-3 and TRBJ1-5, with no clear D. From germline, CDR1 is ENHRY and CDR2 SYGVKD. The CDR3 runs to 14 residues. The CDR3 here is CATSISGVNQPQHF. CDR3 bases: TGTGCCACCAGTATTTCGGGTGTAAATCAGCCCCAGCATTTT.

There are a few counts of this clone. The chain employs TRBV11-3 and TRBJ2-4; TRBD2 is a possible D gene (6 bases). The CDR3 spans 18 residues. Germline CDR1 reads SGHNT; CDR2 reads YENEEA. V was trimmed by 3 bases and J by 8 bases, leaving 26 bases between them. The CDR3 here is CASSLFPRGEEGPYIQYF. Here the CDR3 DNA reads TGTGCCAGCAGCTTGTTTCCCAGAGGTGAGGAGGGCCCCTACATTCAGTACTTC.

This clone appeared a few times. The chain carries TRBV29-1 and TRBJ1-2, with a weak D call TRBD1 (5 bases). CDR1 is SQVTM, CDR2 ANQGSEA, per germline. Trimming took off 7 bases at V and 8 bases at J, with 20 bases between the two ends. The CDR3 runs 13 residues. The CDR3 sequence is CSALDPGEEGYTF. Written as DNA, the CDR3 is TGCAGCGCTCTGGACCCGGGGGAGGAAGGCTACACCTTC. Together with reference TRBV29-1 and TRBJ1-2, the CDR3 gives the full variable domain: SAVISQKPSRDICQRGTSLTIQCQVDSQVTMMFWYRQQPGQSLTLIATANQGSEATYESGFVIDKFPISRPNLTFSTLTVSNMSPEDSSIYLCSALDPGEEGYTFGSGTRLTVV.

This clone was seen a handful of times. The V call is TRBV5-4, the J call TRBJ2-1, with TRBD2 matching 8 bases. Germline CDR1 reads SGHNT; CDR2 reads YYREEE (reference sequence). The length of the CDR3 is 14 residues. J lost 11 bases, V lost 0 bases, and 7 bases had no gene match. The CDR3 loop is CASSLGVGRAKQFF. Here the CDR3 DNA reads TGTGCCAGCAGCTTGGGAGTCGGGAGGGCCAAGCAGTTCTTC.